This T cell receptor (beta chain) was captured by sequencing in a study of blood T cell repertoires in COVID-19. Study-wide context: The cDNA or gDNA used as material had been derived from T cells, B-cell-depleted T cells, or PBMCs.

Source study methods: Reference gene primer amplification yielded estimated nucleated cell counts. TCRdb's copy holds only in-frame clones and misses some; the assay was immunoSEQ multiplex PCR. V and J calls and clone size are as listed in that table; D and trimming were resolved from the DNA. Among around 150,000 clones, approximately 88% were seen once, and the ten largest hold 6.6%. Individuals aged roughly 18 to 95 years were recruited from about two dozen US areas. Recovered participants had two consecutive negative NP/OP PCR tests, healthcare professional clearance, or symptom resolution. The CDR3 length is 13 residues. Deletions cut 3 bases from V and 2 bases from J, with 8 bases between. Germline V gene sequence: CDR1 SGHNT, CDR2 YYREEE (reference sequence).

What was sequenced was PBMCs or T cells enriched from blood (not recorded which). The chain recombines TRBV5-4 with TRBJ1-2, with D tentatively TRBD1 (5 bases). The receptor comes from a woman aged 50 to 60 who had recovered from COVID-19. The CDR3 protein is CASSYTGNYGYTF. As DNA, the CDR3 is TGTGCCAGCAGCTATACAGGCAACTATGGCTACACCTTC.